The present T cell receptor beta chain was sequenced within a study of monozygotic twins with inflammatory bowel disease. With the 5' RACE reads reprocessed, TCRdb shows one record per CDR3 protein and no DNA. The data include approximately 400,000 distinct CDR3 sequences; the top ten clones carry around 2.3%. This clonotype originated in a human donor with ulcerative colitis or Crohn's disease, or a healthy co-twin of an affected twin (not recorded which). The specimen was blood.

The CDR3 sequence is CASSLTSGNEQFF. The chain uses TRBV28 and TRBJ2-1; the TCRdb call, TRBD2, lacks DNA for checking. Germline V gene lookup returns CDR1 MDHEN and CDR2 SYDVKM. This CDR3 is built from 13 residues.